The 9 T cell receptor beta chains presented below share a single source sample, sequenced in a study of T cell responses to AZD1222 COVID-19 vaccine. This table comes from immunoSEQ multiplex PCR, and its TCRdb copy is limited to in-frame clones, with some not included. The table shows about 110,000 clones, with 85% to 95% occurring only once. This material consisted of peripheral blood, taken 28 days after the second AZD1222 dose. The receptors were gathered from an adult who received the AZD1222 COVID-19 vaccine.

The chain couples TRBV30 to TRBJ1-2; TRBD1 matches 10 bases. With V trimmed by 1 base and J by 7 bases, 9 bases remained unmatched. The CDR3 length is 15 residues. Germline CDR1 reads GTSNPN; CDR2 reads SVGIG (reference sequence). The CDR3 region is CAWSEIKWDRGGYTF. The CDR3 DNA is TGTGCCTGGAGTGAAATCAAGTGGGACAGGGGTGGCTACACCTTC. Variable domain in full (rest from reference TRBV30 and TRBJ1-2): SQTIHQWPATLVQPVGSPLSLECTVEGTSNPNLYWYRQAAGRGLQLLFYSVGIGQISSEVPQNLSASRPQDRQFILSSKKLLLSDSGFYLCAWSEIKWDRGGYTFGSGTRLTVV.

This chain links TRBV5-8 with TRBJ1-1; no clear D. Germline lookup yields CDR1 SGHTS and CDR2 YDEGEE. CDR3 length: 14 residues. The V and J ends lost 4 bases and 1 base respectively, with 11 bases between them. The CDR3 here is CASSRWTGNTEAFF. Written as DNA, the CDR3 is TGTGCCAGCAGCCGATGGACGGGGAACACTGAAGCTTTCTTT.

The V and J genes are TRBV7-9 and TRBJ2-5, with 8 bases that match TRBD1. The CDR3 totals 13 residues. Per germline, CDR1 SEHNR and CDR2 FQNEAQ (reference sequence). With V trimmed by 6 bases and J by 1 base, 1 base remained unmatched. The CDR3 spells CASRGQGQETQYF. In DNA, the CDR3 is TGTGCCAGCAGAGGACAGGGCCAAGAGACCCAGTACTTC.

V and J are TRBV15 and TRBJ2-7; D ambiguous. The CDR3 extends over 14 amino acids. V was clipped by 0 bases and J by 4 bases, with 10 bases between them. The germline V gene has CDR1 LNHNV and CDR2 YYDKDF (reference sequence). CDR3 in DNA: TGTGCCACCAGCAGAGATCCTGGACGGTACGAGCAGTACTTC. Its translation: CATSRDPGRYEQYF.

V usage is TRBV12-3 or TRBV12-4 and J usage is TRBJ2-1, with unresolved D. This CDR3 contains 11 residues. Trimming removed 6 bases at V and 6 bases at J, with 6 bases between. CDR3: CASRSINEQFF. The CDR3 region has the DNA TGTGCCAGCAGGTCAATCAATGAGCAGTTCTTC.

This chain uses TRBV15 with TRBJ1-5; no clear D. Germline V gene lookup returns CDR1 LNHNV and CDR2 YYDKDF (reference sequence). Trimming removed 0 bases at V and 5 bases at J, with 5 bases between. The length of the CDR3 is 13 residues. CDR3 residues: CATSRDVDQPQHF. CDR3 coding DNA: TGTGCCACCAGCAGAGATGTTGATCAGCCCCAGCATTTT.

Here the CDR3 reads CSVEEGLLNEQFF. CDR3 sequence (DNA): TGCAGCGTTGAAGAAGGGCTCCTAAATGAGCAGTTCTTC. The chain is built from TRBV29-1 and TRBJ2-1; no definite D call. The germline gives CDR1 SQVTM, CDR2 ANQGSEA. Trimming stripped 0 bases from V and 7 bases from J, with 10 bases between. The CDR3 is 13 residues long.

This clone came up once. The chain has TRBV3-1 (or the pseudogene TRBV3-2) and TRBJ2-7; 11 bases are a match to TRBD2. Germline V gene lookup returns CDR1 LGHDT and CDR2 YNNKEL (reference sequence). The CDR3 has 19 amino acids. J lost 0 bases, V lost 0 bases, and 10 bases had no gene match. CDR3 in amino acids: CASSQDWKGLADSSYEQYF. The CDR3 region has the DNA TGTGCCAGCAGCCAAGATTGGAAGGGACTAGCGGACAGCTCCTACGAGCAGTACTTC.

CDR3 DNA sequence: TGCGCCAGCAGTGGAGGACAAGGAGAAGCTTTCTTT. Its translation is CASSGGQGEAFF. This rearrangement joins TRBV10-2 to TRBJ1-1; tentatively, D is TRBD1 (5 bases). CDR1 is WSHSY, CDR2 SAAADI, per germline. Trimming stripped 4 bases from V and 8 bases from J, with 11 bases between. There are 12 residues in the CDR3.